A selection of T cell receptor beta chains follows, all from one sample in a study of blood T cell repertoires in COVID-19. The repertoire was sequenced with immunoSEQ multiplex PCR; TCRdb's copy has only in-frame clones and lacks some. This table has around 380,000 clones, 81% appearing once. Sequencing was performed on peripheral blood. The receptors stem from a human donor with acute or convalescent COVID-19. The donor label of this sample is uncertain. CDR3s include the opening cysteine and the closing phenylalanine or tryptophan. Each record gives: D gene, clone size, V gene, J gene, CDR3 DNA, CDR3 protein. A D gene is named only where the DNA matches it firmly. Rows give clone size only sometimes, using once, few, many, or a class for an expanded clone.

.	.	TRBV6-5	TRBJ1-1	TGTGCCAGCGATGACAGGAACACTGAAGCTTTCTTT	CASDDRNTEAFF
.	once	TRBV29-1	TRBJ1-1	TGCAGCGGGGGGGGAGTGTCTATTGGAGCTTTCTTT	CSGGGVSIGAFF
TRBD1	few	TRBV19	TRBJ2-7	TGTGCCAGTAGTAGGACAGGGAAGGGGTACGAGCAGTACTTC	CASSRTGKGYEQYF
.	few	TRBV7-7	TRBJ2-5	TGTGCCAGCAGCTTAGCGCGATCGTTACAAGAGACCCAGTACTTC	CASSLARSLQETQYF
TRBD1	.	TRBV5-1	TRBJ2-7	TGCGCCAGCAGCTTTTGGACAGGGCCCTACGAGCAGTACTTC	CASSFWTGPYEQYF
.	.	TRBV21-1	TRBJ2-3	TGTGCCAGCAGCAGGGCGGCTAGCGGGGGCACAGATACGCAGTATTTT	CASSRAASGGTDTQYF
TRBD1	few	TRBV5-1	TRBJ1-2	TGCGCCAGCAGCTTGACGGACAGGGGAGGTTACGGTGGCTACACCTTC	CASSLTDRGGYGGYTF
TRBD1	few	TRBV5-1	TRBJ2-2	TGCGCCAGCACTCATACAGGGGGCGCGAACACCGGGGAGCTGTTTTTT	CASTHTGGANTGELFF
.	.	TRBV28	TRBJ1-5	TGTGCCAGCAGTGGGAGGGTTACAGGTAATCAGCCCCAGCATTTT	CASSGRVTGNQPQHF
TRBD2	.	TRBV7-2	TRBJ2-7	TGTGCCAGCAGCTTTGCGCGACTAGCGTACAACGAGCAGTACTTC	CASSFARLAYNEQYF
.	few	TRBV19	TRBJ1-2	TGTGCCAGTAGGGATATGGGCACCCACTATGGCTACACCTTC	CASRDMGTHYGYTF
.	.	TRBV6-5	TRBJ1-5	TGTGCCAGCAGTACAGGTTGGGAAGTCCATCAGCCCCAGCATTTT	CASSTGWEVHQPQHF
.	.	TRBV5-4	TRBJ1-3	TGTGCCAGCAGCCGTGACAGAGGCTCTGGAAACACCATATATTTT	CASSRDRGSGNTIYF
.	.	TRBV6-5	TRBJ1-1	TGTGCCGCTACTCCGGGGTACACTGAAGCTTTCTTT	CAATPGYTEAFF
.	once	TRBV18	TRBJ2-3	TGTGCCAGCTCACCACCGAGGGAAGATACGCAGTATTTT	CASSPPREDTQYF
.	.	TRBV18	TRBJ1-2	TGTGCCAGCTCACCCGGGAAGGGGGATGGCTACACCTTC	CASSPGKGDGYTF
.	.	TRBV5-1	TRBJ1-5	TGCGCCAGCAGCTTGGACAGCCATCAGCCCCAGCATTTT	CASSLDSHQPQHF
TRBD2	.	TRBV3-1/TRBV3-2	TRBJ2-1	TGTGCCAGCAGCCTCGGGGCTAGCGGGCGAAATGAGCAGTTCTTC	CASSLGASGRNEQFF
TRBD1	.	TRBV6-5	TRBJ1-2	TGTGCCAGCAGCCCAACGCGGGGACAGGTCCTTGGCTACACCTTC	CASSPTRGQVLGYTF
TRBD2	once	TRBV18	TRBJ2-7	TGTGCCAGCTCACCCGGACGGGGGGGCGAAGAGCAGTACTTC	CASSPGRGGEEQYF
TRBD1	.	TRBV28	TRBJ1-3	TGTGCCAGCATGGGACAGGGGGCTGGAAACACCATATATTTT	CASMGQGAGNTIYF
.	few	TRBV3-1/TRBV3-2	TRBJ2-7	TGTGCCAGCAGCCAAGTCAACTACGAGCAGTACTTC	CASSQVNYEQYF
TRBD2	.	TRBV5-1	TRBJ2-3	TGCGCCAGCTTCCCTAGCGGGGTTAGCACAGATACGCAGTATTTT	CASFPSGVSTDTQYF
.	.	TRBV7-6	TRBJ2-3	TGTGCCAGCAGCTTAGCGCCGGGGAGCTACACAGATACGCAGTATTTT	CASSLAPGSYTDTQYF
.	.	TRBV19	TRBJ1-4	TGTGCCAGTAGTCCCCAGGGGAGCGCGACAGGAAAACTGTTTTTT	CASSPQGSATGKLFF
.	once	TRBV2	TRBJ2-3	TGTGCCAGCAGAAGGGACACCCAGACTTACCTCACAGATACGCAGTATTTT	CASRRDTQTYLTDTQYF
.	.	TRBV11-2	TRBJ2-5	TGTGCCAGCAGCTTTTCCCAGGGTCCCCAGTACTTC	CASSFSQGPQYF
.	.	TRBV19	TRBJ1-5	TGTGCCAGTAGTCCGAGGACAGCGTTTAGCAATCAGCCCCAGCATTTT	CASSPRTAFSNQPQHF
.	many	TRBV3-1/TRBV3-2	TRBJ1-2	TGTGCCAGCAGCCAAGTGGCGGGGACCGGCTACACCTTC	CASSQVAGTGYTF
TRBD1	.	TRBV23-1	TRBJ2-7	TGCGCCAGCATTTATCGACAGGGAAAGTCGTGCCCGCTCTACGAGCAGTACTTC	CASIYRQGKSCPLYEQYF
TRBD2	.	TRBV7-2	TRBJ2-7	TGTGCCAGCAGCCCGCGGGCAGGTCGGGGGGACGAGCAGTACTTC	CASSPRAGRGDEQYF
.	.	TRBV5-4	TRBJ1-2	TGTGCCAGCAGCTCCCGGGACACTCTCTCGGGCCGGGGCTACACCTTC	CASSSRDTLSGRGYTF
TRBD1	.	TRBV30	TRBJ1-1	TGTGCCTGGAGCCGACTAGGGACAGCCACTGAAGCTTTCTTT	CAWSRLGTATEAFF
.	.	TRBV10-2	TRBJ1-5	TGCGCCAGCAGTGAGTCGTTCGTAAATCAGCCCCAGCATTTT	CASSESFVNQPQHF
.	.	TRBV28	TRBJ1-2	TGTGCCAGTATAGGGGTACTTAACTATGGCTACACCTTC	CASIGVLNYGYTF
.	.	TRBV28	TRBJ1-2	TGTGCCAGCAGTATGCCAGGTCCGGGAGGCTACACCTTC	CASSMPGPGGYTF
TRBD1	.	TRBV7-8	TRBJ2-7	TGTGCCAGCAGCCAATTAACGGGGACAGGGTCCTACGAGCAGTACTTC	CASSQLTGTGSYEQYF
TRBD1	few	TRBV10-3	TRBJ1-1	TGTGCCATCAGTCGCCTACGTCCGGGACAGACAAACACTGAAGCTTTCTTT	CAISRLRPGQTNTEAFF
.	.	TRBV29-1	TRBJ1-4	TGCAGCGTTGAGGTGGGACTGCCTGAAAAACTGTTTTTT	CSVEVGLPEKLFF
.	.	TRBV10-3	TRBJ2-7	TGTGCCATCAGTGAAAGGCAGGCGGGGGAGCAGTACTTC	CAISERQAGEQYF
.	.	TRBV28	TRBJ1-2	TGTGCCAGCAGTCTCGTAAACAGAGCCGCGGGGTATGGCTACACCTTC	CASSLVNRAAGYGYTF
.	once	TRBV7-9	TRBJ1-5	TGTGCCAGCAGCCTAACAGGGATGAATCAGCCCCAGCATTTT	CASSLTGMNQPQHF
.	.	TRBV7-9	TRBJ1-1	TGTGCCAGCAGCTGGGGGAGCGGGGACACTGAAGCTTTCTTT	CASSWGSGDTEAFF
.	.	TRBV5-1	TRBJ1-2	TGCGCCAGCAGAGAAGGGGTTCTGGAAAGATCACCAGGCTACACCTTC	CASREGVLERSPGYTF
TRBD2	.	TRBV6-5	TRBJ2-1	TGTGCCAGCAGTATAGCGGGCGAGGGGTACAATGAGCAGTTCTTC	CASSIAGEGYNEQFF
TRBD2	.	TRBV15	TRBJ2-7	TGTGCCACCAGCAGAGCGGGAGGTGGGGTCGAGCAGTACTTC	CATSRAGGGVEQYF
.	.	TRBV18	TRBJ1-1	TGTGCCAGCTCACCTCAGGGATTACGCACTGAAGCTTTCTTT	CASSPQGLRTEAFF
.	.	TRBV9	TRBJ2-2	TGTGCCAGCAGCGCAGCCCACACACTAGTCGCGAGCGGGGAGCTGTTTTTT	CASSAAHTLVASGELFF
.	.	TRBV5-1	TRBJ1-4	TGCGCCAGCAGCCCTGGCGGTACGACGGGAAATGAAAAACTGTTTTTT	CASSPGGTTGNEKLFF
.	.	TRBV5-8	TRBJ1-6	TGTGCCAGTAGAACAAAGGGGGTACCAAATTCACCCCTCCACTTT	CASRTKGVPNSPLHF
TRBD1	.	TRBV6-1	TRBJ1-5	TGTGCCAGCAGTTTCTATGACAGGGCGGGTCAGCCCCAGCATTTT	CASSFYDRAGQPQHF
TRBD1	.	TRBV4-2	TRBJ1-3	TGTGCCAGCAGCCAAGATCTAGGGACAGCTGGAAACACCATATATTTT	CASSQDLGTAGNTIYF
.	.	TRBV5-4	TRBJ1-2	TGTGCCAGCAGCTCGGGGTCCTATGGCTACACCTTC	CASSSGSYGYTF